This T cell receptor (beta chain) appears in the sequencing data of a study of blood T cell repertoires in COVID-19. About the study: Acute and convalescent COVID-19 specimens originated in the United States, Italy and Spain. Sources were T cells, B-cell-depleted T cells, or PBMCs; the material itself was cDNA or gDNA.

Authors' analysis steps: How many nucleated cells were present was estimated from reference gene primer amplification. Assay: immunoSEQ multiplex PCR; the TCRdb copy retains only in-frame clones and omits some. V, J and clone size are taken as reported in that table, and D and trimming were inferred from the DNA itself. This table holds around 50,000 clones, about 86% found once. The specimen was peripheral blood. This receptor was obtained from a woman at least 80 years old with acute or convalescent COVID-19.

Written as DNA, the CDR3 is TGTGCCAGCACCAAAGGGGTAGGGGGCGGGGAGCAGTACTTC. It yields the protein CASTKGVGGGEQYF. The chain is built from TRBV6-5 and TRBJ2-7; 7 bases are shared with TRBD1. Germline trimming cut 7 bases from V and 7 bases from J; bases unmatched to any gene: 13. The CDR3 length is 14 residues. The germline CDR1 and CDR2 sequences are MNHEY and SVGAGI.